Sequencing of this T cell receptor beta chain was carried out in a study of tumor and adjacent non-tumor tissue in lung cancer. Study-level information: The cohort had 12 adenocarcinoma, 2 squamous cell and 1 small cell patients. Findings of the study overall: Compared with tumor, normal lung showed significantly lower TCR diversity. Tumor repertoires had a smaller top 100 clone share than normal lung. Shorter survival was associated with higher TCR diversity in tumors.

No cell sorting was done before RNA was extracted from the tissue. More than 3 cm separated this lung sample from the edge of the tumor. Three rounds of nested PCR, following a modified ARM-PCR protocol, produced the TCRbeta library. TCRdb re-called the multiplex PCR reads with MiXCR, one entry per CDR3 protein. The repertoire holds roughly 90,000 distinct CDR3 sequences, with more than 65% as singletons. Germline V lookup: CDR1 KGHDR, CDR2 SFDVKD. The CDR3 runs to 14 residues. Worth noting for this clonotype: Its target is unknown. In this CDR3 the conserved last residue, phenylalanine or tryptophan, is missing, so a read error is likely.

This TCR was sampled from a woman between 50 and 59 years old with non-small cell lung cancer. The sample taken for sequencing was distant non-tumor lung tissue. The chain recombines TRBV24-1 with TRBJ2-2; D tentatively reads TRBD1 or TRBD2 (5 bases each). The DNA for the CDR3 is TGTGCCGCCAGGGAGAGGGCTAATGACGGGGAGCTGTTTTTA. Translating gives CAARERANDGELFL.